This T cell receptor beta chain originates from a study of cytomegalovirus exposure and HLA in healthy donors. On the study more broadly: Later analysis reported that the 120 validation repertoires shared the platform of the 600 to 750 first-cohort repertoires. Study conclusions and caveats: Among TCR beta chains, those listed as cytomegalovirus-associated numbered about 160.

V trimming: 0 bases; J trimming: 5 bases; junction bases outside the gene matches: 12. Germline V lookup: CDR1 MRHNA, CDR2 SNTAGT. This CDR3 has 17 residues. On this clone itself: The target antigen is unknown.

This table comes from immunoSEQ multiplex PCR, and its TCRdb copy is limited to in-frame clones, with some not included. The sample contains 70,000 or so clones, approximately 94% of which appear only once. Sample: PBMCs. This chain links TRBV6-4 with TRBJ2-7; 8 nucleotides agree with TRBD1. This clonotype was sampled from a woman younger than 30 in good health and CMV-seronegative. The CDR3, as DNA: TGTGCCAGCAGTGACTCTTTTCTGGCAGGGGGCAGCGACGAGCAGTACTTC. Protein product: CASSDSFLAGGSDEQYF.